Presented here are 19 T cell receptor beta chains from one specimen sequenced in a study of T cell responses to AZD1222 COVID-19 vaccine (dated by TCRdb to the early 2020s). The label giving this sample's time point can be read as: baseline before first vaccination. Taken with the paper, the label for treatment or condition translates to: meningococcal conjugate vaccine given as trial control. Library preparation used the immunoSEQ multiplex PCR assay. As stored in TCRdb, this immuneACCESS dataset retains in-frame rearrangements with V and J assigned. A fraction of the clones does not appear; measured against another copy, unresolved V genes explain less than half of the discrepancy, and the remainder lacks a known reason. This sample gives about 220,000 clones in total; 85% to 95% of them show up just once. Roughly 1% of the sample lies in the top ten. The sample here was peripheral blood, taken on day 0 of MenACWY control vaccination. These receptors were taken from an adult in good health.

In DNA, the CDR3 is TGTGCCAGCAGCAGGGGGTTGAGCACTGAAGCTTTCTTT. Amino acid sequence: CASSRGLSTEAFF. This sequence joins TRBV28 and TRBJ1-1, with 7 nucleotides matching TRBD1. The CDR3 has 13 residues. V shed 6 bases, J shed 4 bases, and the junction held 5 bases outside the gene matches. Germline V CDR1 and CDR2: MDHEN, SYDVKM.

The rearrangement links TRBV7-2 to TRBJ2-1, with 9 bases matching TRBD1. The germline V gene encodes CDR1 SGHTA and CDR2 FQGNSA. The CDR3 totals 15 residues. V lost 5 bases, J lost 4 bases, and 6 bases stayed unmatched. CDR3 coding DNA: TGTGCCAGCAGCCCGGACAGGGGAGGATACAATGAGCAGTTCTTC. Residues: CASSPDRGGYNEQFF.

The chain employs TRBV6-6 and TRBJ1-4; tentatively, D is TRBD1 (6 bases). This CDR3 region has 14 residues. V was shortened by 5 bases and J by 3 bases, with 10 bases between the two germline ends. Looked up from germline, CDR1 is MNHNY and CDR2 is SVGAGI (reference sequence). In DNA form, the CDR3 reads TGTGCCAGCAGTCACAGGGAACCTAATGAAAAACTGTTTTTT. Translation: CASSHREPNEKLFF.

This clone was seen more than once but under ten times. This rearrangement joins TRBV19 to TRBJ2-7, with D possibly TRBD1 on 5 matching bases. The CDR3 covers 12 residues. V was shortened by 3 bases and J by 5 bases, with 8 bases between the two germline ends. In germline, CDR1 is LNHDA, CDR2 SQIVND (reference sequence). This CDR3 reads CASSMGRDEQYF. The CDR3 DNA reads as TGTGCCAGTAGTATGGGCAGGGACGAGCAGTACTTC.

This chain links TRBV6-5 with TRBJ1-4; 9 positions match TRBD1. Looked up from germline, CDR1 is MNHEY and CDR2 is SVGAGI. The CDR3 runs 14 residues. Germline trimming cut 7 bases from V and 5 bases from J; bases unmatched to any gene: 5. The CDR3 region has the DNA TGTGCCAGCACCTTAGGACAGGGGAATGAAAAACTGTTTTTT. Its translation: CASTLGQGNEKLFF.

The chain couples TRBV4-2 to TRBJ1-1; D is ambiguous. Germline assignment: CDR1 LGHNA and CDR2 YNFKEQ. The germline V and J ends were trimmed by 7 bases and 7 bases, with 13 bases remaining between them. The CDR3 loop spans 12 amino acids. For the CDR3, the DNA is TGTGCCAGCACTTCGCTGGGGAGTGAAGCTTTCTTT. Translated: CASTSLGSEAFF.

The V call is TRBV12-5, the J call TRBJ1-1; D perhaps matches TRBD1 (5 bases). Per the germline V gene, CDR1 is LGHNT and CDR2 is FRNRAP. The CDR3 spans 14 residues. Trimming left V 7 bases short and J 4 bases short, with 16 bases between. The CDR3 DNA is TGTGCTAGTGCCCCATCGCCTGGGACCACTGAAGCTTTCTTT. The encoded protein is CASAPSPGTTEAFF.

J is TRBJ2-7 and V is TRBV7-9; D is undetermined. The length of the CDR3 is 14 residues. Germline V gives CDR1 SEHNR, CDR2 FQNEAQ (reference sequence). The germline V and J ends were trimmed by 1 base and 2 bases, with 9 bases remaining between them. CDR3 sequence: CASSLDAATYEQYF. CDR3 nucleotide sequence: TGTGCCAGCAGCTTAGACGCGGCGACCTACGAGCAGTACTTC.

The chain combines TRBV6-5 with TRBJ1-4; D is perhaps TRBD1 (5 bases). CDR3 size: 15 residues. V lost 5 bases, J lost 0 bases, and 10 bases lay in between. Germline V gives CDR1 MNHEY, CDR2 SVGAGI. CDR3 loop: CASSIRAATNEKLFF. DNA of the CDR3: TGTGCCAGCAGTATCAGGGCCGCAACTAATGAAAAACTGTTTTTT.

In the case of this clone: The same CDR3 also results from other DNA sequences found in this sample. J is TRBJ1-1 and V is TRBV6-2 or TRBV6-3, with D perhaps matching TRBD1 (5 bases). Germline V gives CDR1 MNHEY, CDR2 SVGEGT. Trimming stripped 2 bases from V and 2 bases from J, with 6 bases between. CDR3 length: 13 amino acids. CDR3 DNA sequence: TGTGCCAGCAGTTACAGGGGTAACACTGAAGCTTTCTTT. As protein: CASSYRGNTEAFF.

This chain links TRBV6-1 with TRBJ1-6; 8 bases align to TRBD1. The length of the CDR3 is 14 residues. Germline CDR1 and CDR2: MNHNS and SASEGT. Trimming took 6 bases from V and 5 from J; bases not matched to a gene: 3. The CDR3, as DNA: TGTGCCAGCAGGACAGGGGCGAATAATTCACCCCTCCACTTT. Translated, it gives CASRTGANNSPLHF.

The gene calls are TRBV29-1 and TRBJ1-2; D not certain. The CDR3 contains 12 residues. From germline, CDR1 is SQVTM and CDR2 ANQGSEA. The germline V and J ends were trimmed by 5 bases and 4 bases, with 11 bases remaining between them. CDR3 in DNA: TGCAGCGTTTTCAGCATGGCCTATGGCTACACCTTC. Amino acids: CSVFSMAYGYTF. The variable domain in full, with the rest retrieved from reference TRBV29-1 and TRBJ1-2, is SAVISQKPSRDICQRGTSLTIQCQVDSQVTMMFWYRQQPGQSLTLIATANQGSEATYESGFVIDKFPISRPNLTFSTLTVSNMSPEDSSIYLCSVFSMAYGYTFGSGTRLTVV.

This clone was detected once. The chain is built from TRBV21-1 and TRBJ1-3. TRBV21-1 is reported as a pseudogene. The CDR3 loop spans 21 amino acids. The CDR3 region is CASSKPRAQLPTGTVGNTIYF. In nucleotides, the CDR3 is TGTGCCAGCAGCAAACCCAGGGCACAGTTGCCGACGGGGACTGTTGGAAACACCATATATTTT.

The chain links TRBV28 to TRBJ2-5; D might be TRBD1 (6 bases). With 6 bases removed from V and 4 bases from J, the gap between germline ends came to 18 bases. Germline V lookup: CDR1 MDHEN, CDR2 SYDVKM. The CDR3 is made up of 15 amino acids. The CDR3 DNA follows: TGTGCCAGCAGCACCCAGGGGCAGGGGTCAGAGACCCAGTACTTC. This sequence encodes CASSTQGQGSETQYF.

The chain combines TRBV7-9 with TRBJ1-1; the D is unclear. V was shortened by 5 bases and J by 7 bases, with 14 bases between the two germline ends. The germline CDR1 and CDR2 sequences are SEHNR and FQNEAQ (reference sequence). This CDR3 has 13 amino acids. The CDR3 DNA is TGTGCCAGCAGCACGCCTCTGGGGAATGAAGCTTTCTTT. It translates to CASSTPLGNEAFF.

The CDR3: CASRPTGGSGNTIYF. The CDR3 coding sequence is TGTGCCAGCAGACCGACAGGGGGCTCTGGAAACACCATATATTTT. V and J are TRBV6-6 and TRBJ1-3, with 9 positions matching TRBD1. The CDR3 extends over 15 amino acids. Per germline, CDR1 MNHNY and CDR2 SVGAGI (reference sequence). The ends lost 6 bases at V and 0 bases at J; junction bases unmatched: 3.

This chain connects TRBV15 to TRBJ1-2; D possibly corresponds to TRBD1 (6 bases). The CDR3 is 14 residues long. Germline V gene lookup returns CDR1 LNHNV and CDR2 YYDKDF (reference sequence). V was pared by 2 bases and J by 8 bases, with 15 bases between. This CDR3 reads CATSRIIRGGGYTF. The CDR3 DNA reads as TGTGCCACCAGCAGAATAATCAGGGGAGGCGGCTACACCTTC.

The V and J genes are TRBV6-5 and TRBJ1-5; 7 nucleotides match TRBD1. Germline trimming cut 6 bases from V and 5 bases from J; bases unmatched to any gene: 10. The germline V gene has CDR1 MNHEY and CDR2 SVGAGI. This CDR3 has 15 amino acids. In DNA, the CDR3 is TGTGCCAGCAGCGATACAGGGGCCCCCTATCAGCCCCAGCATTTT. Its protein is CASSDTGAPYQPQHF.

Regarding this clone: The junction shows a germline mismatch at one end, possibly a read error. This rearrangement joins TRBV5-6 to TRBJ2-5, with a possible D match to TRBD2 (5 bases). The germline gives CDR1 SGHDT, CDR2 YYEEEE. CDR3 length equals 17 residues. CDR3: CASSLRRTGSTQEAQYF. The CDR3 DNA follows: TGTGCCAGCAGCTTGAGGCGGACGGGGAGCACTCAAGAGGCCCAGTACTTC.